Listed below are T cell receptor beta chains from one sample, sequenced in a study of blood T cell repertoires in COVID-19. The repertoire was sequenced with immunoSEQ multiplex PCR; TCRdb's copy has only in-frame clones and lacks some. Found here are about 260,000 clones, just under 90% of them singletons; the top ten hold about 1%. The sample was PBMCs or T cells enriched from blood (not recorded which). The receptors derive from a man aged 45 to 65 who had been exposed to COVID-19. Each CDR3 is given with its conserved first and last residue. D genes are given only for firm matches. Size is stated for part of the rows, as once, few or many counts, or as a class when the clone is expanded.

CDR3 | DNA | J | D | size | V
CASSRDTEETQYF | TGCGCCAGCAGCAGGGACACCGAAGAGACCCAGTACTTC | TRBJ2-5 | . | . | TRBV5-1
CASSFRTGPSPLHF | TGTGCCAGCAGCTTCAGGACAGGGCCTTCACCCCTCCACTTT | TRBJ1-6 | TRBD1 | . | TRBV6-5
CASSVGHSITGNTIYF | TGTGCCAGCAGTGTTGGGCACAGTATAACTGGAAACACCATATATTTT | TRBJ1-3 | . | once | TRBV2
CASSVEEGVGYTEAFF | TGTGCCAGCAGCGTAGAGGAGGGCGTAGGGTACACTGAAGCTTTCTTT | TRBJ1-1 | . | . | TRBV9
CASSLASVRGAYNEQFF | TGCGCCAGCAGCTTGGCATCCGTCAGGGGGGCATACAATGAGCAGTTCTTC | TRBJ2-1 | . | . | TRBV5-1
CAWDSPSPKTQYF | TGTGCCTGGGACAGTCCGAGTCCCAAGACCCAGTACTTC | TRBJ2-5 | TRBD1 | . | TRBV2
CASSTGAPYEQYF | TGTGCCAGCAGTACAGGGGCCCCCTACGAGCAGTACTTC | TRBJ2-7 | TRBD1 | . | TRBV28
CASSLVLGSGEKLFF | TGTGCCAGCAGCTTGGTTTTGGGTTCAGGCGAAAAACTGTTTTTT | TRBJ1-4 | . | . | TRBV5-6
CASSAVGLAETQYF | TGTGCCAGCAGCGCCGTCGGGCTAGCAGAGACCCAGTACTTC | TRBJ2-5 | . | . | TRBV9
CASSSGLAEGQETQYF | TGCGCCAGCAGCTCGGGACTAGCGGAGGGTCAAGAGACCCAGTACTTC | TRBJ2-5 | TRBD2 | . | TRBV5-1
CASSPPGGGNQPQHF | TGTGCCAGCTCACCACCAGGGGGCGGGAATCAGCCCCAGCATTTT | TRBJ1-5 | TRBD1 | . | TRBV18
CASSGFRGSSYNEQFF | TGCGCCAGCAGTGGCTTTAGGGGAAGCTCCTACAATGAGCAGTTCTTC | TRBJ2-1 | . | . | TRBV10-1
CASSFMPGQTAYGYTF | TGTGCCAGTAGTTTCATGCCGGGACAGACGGCCTATGGCTACACCTTC | TRBJ1-2 | TRBD1 | few | TRBV19
CASSEGGQFYGYTF | TGTGCCAGCAGTGAGGGGGGACAGTTCTATGGCTACACCTTC | TRBJ1-2 | TRBD1 | . | TRBV6-4
CASRPSPPGLAGDTSYNEQFF | TGTGCCAGCAGGCCCTCTCCGCCGGGACTAGCGGGGGATACATCCTACAATGAGCAGTTCTTC | TRBJ2-1 | TRBD2 | . | TRBV28
CASSSQAGNGEKLFF | TGCGCCAGCAGCTCCCAGGCGGGGAATGGTGAAAAACTGTTTTTT | TRBJ1-4 | . | . | TRBV5-1
CASSGSLSGSSYNEQFF | TGTGCCAGCAGCGGAAGCCTCAGCGGGAGTTCCTACAATGAGCAGTTCTTC | TRBJ2-1 | TRBD2 | . | TRBV9
CASSLPFEDSPLHF | TGTGCCAGCAGTCTACCATTCGAGGATTCACCCCTCCACTTT | TRBJ1-6 | . | . | TRBV25-1
CATSDSPGVAGGPLYNEQFF | TGTGCCACCAGTGATTCCCCCGGCGTAGCGGGAGGGCCCCTCTACAATGAGCAGTTCTTC | TRBJ2-1 | TRBD2 | . | TRBV24-1
CAIGTELQETQYF | TGTGCCATAGGGACAGAACTCCAAGAGACCCAGTACTTC | TRBJ2-5 | TRBD1 | . | TRBV10-3